This T cell receptor beta chain stems from a study of lymphopenia after photon versus proton radiotherapy. With 4 bases removed from V and 1 base from J, the gap between germline ends came to 11 bases. The CDR3 covers 14 residues. From germline, CDR1 is SGHVS and CDR2 FQNEAQ. Study findings and constraints: A bigger post-nadir fall in TCR diversity correlated inversely with survival time in deceased patients. Post-nadir diversity loss with photons came from oligoclonal expansion, particularly CD8+ Temra cells.

Only in-frame clones appear in the TCRdb table, and some are missing; sequencing was by immunoSEQ multiplex PCR. The sample consists of tens of thousands of clones, just over 85% of them appearing once. This clone was seen more than once but under ten times. Its antigen is not known. The TCR was taken from a woman in her sixties or seventies with pancreatic cancer. Some clones in this sample may be carry-over from other donors' samples. J is TRBJ2-7 and V is TRBV7-8; D not resolved. Here the sequenced sample was peripheral blood, taken from a patient treated with proton-based radiotherapy. The CDR3 loop reads CASSSRTVSYEQYF. The CDR3 coding sequence is TGTGCCAGCAGCTCCCGGACGGTTTCCTACGAGCAGTACTTC.